This record looks at one T cell receptor beta chain sequence and its context. Its antigen is not yet known. Base qualities are not provided; no much larger clone lies one nucleotide away. For CDR1 and CDR2, the germline V gene lists MGHDK and SYGVNS. Relative to germline, V is 5 bases shorter and J is 4 bases shorter, with 13 bases between their ends. The CDR3 runs 14 amino acids, cysteine and phenylalanine included. The retained sequence is limited to the CDR3, 42 bases, with the frame set at the first base. The library relied on 5' RACE. For sequencing, an Illumina HiSeq 2000 was employed. A universal primer binding site was introduced by template switching, and a unique molecular identifier was present in the final cDNA, enabling accurate counting of TCR cDNA molecules. Specific primers in the conserved constant-segment region were used to synthesize first-strand cDNA for the TCR alpha and beta chains. To control for contamination, each cDNA library was double barcoded with a SMART-Mk sample barcode plus Illumina barcodes. Two successive PCR steps introduced TruSeq adapter sequences along with Illumina sample barcodes. The Illumina HiSeq platform was used with custom primers to sequence TCR alpha and beta cDNA libraries. Per the source publication's procedure: Raw reads were processed with MiGEC to extract unique molecular identifiers, and MiXCR was used to determine CDR3 positions. For each individual, recombination models were inferred using an EM algorithm with the repgenHMM and IGoR tools. The analysis of shared clonotypes was done with the tcR package in R, with sharing normalized by the product of cloneset sizes. Out-of-frame nonproductive sequences were analyzed to study raw recombination free of thymic and clonal selection effects. TCRdb reanalyzed the raw reads on its own, using fastp at Q25 for trimming and MiXCR for clone calling, and kept in-frame beta chains. One record per CDR3 amino acid sequence lists the most common genes and DNA. What appears here as the V and J calls and clone size reflects TCRdb's work, not the paper's. The sample yields 1.5 million to 2 million distinct CDR3 sequences; roughly 35% were counted once. The ten largest clones add up to less than 0.35% of the sample.

These data are taken from a study of identical twins (dated by TCRdb to about 2016). A note on the overall study: The study deep-sequenced TCR alpha and beta repertoires from monozygotic twins, unrelated adults of various ages and cord blood to test whether fetal clonotypes persist. To rule out contamination, the twin experiments were replicated at different times with different library preparation protocols.

The investigation overall reported the following: Compared with coincidental sharing between unrelated individuals, an excess of low generation-probability sequences was observed among out-of-frame TCR alpha sequences shared between twins. Out-of-frame TCR alpha sharing in monozygotic twins was systematically underestimated by recombination models, whereas sharing between unrelated individuals was in agreement with the recombination models. A weaker excess of twin sharing was found in beta out-of-frame sequences because the signal-to-noise ratio was lowered by fewer shared sequences. Because the same donors could not be followed over many years, the conclusions relied on cross-sectional statistical analysis. Abundant cord blood beta clonotypes had fewer insertions, young adult naive repertoires showed a similar but weaker trend, and memory repertoires showed no such trend. Zero-insertion analyses could be partly confounded by invariant T cells such as MAIT and iNKT, though diverse VJ usage argued against such confounding for most clonotypes.

Only healthy Caucasian donors were included. The specimen sequenced was cord blood. The chain joins TRBV25-1 to TRBJ2-3; a tentative D call is TRBD2 (5 bases match). The origin of this receptor is a newborn girl in good health. CDR3 reads: CASSLWTSPDTQYF. The DNA sequence reads TGTGCCAGCAGTTTGTGGACTTCACCAGATACGCAGTATTTT.